This TCR beta chain was recorded in a study of post-analysis software for immune sequencing data. Study context: The patients showed relapsing-remitting, secondary progressive and progressive-relapsing multiple sclerosis courses.

Presence of unique molecular identifiers characterized the TCR beta cDNA libraries. T cells numbering 1 to 10 million yielded cDNA molecules that totaled approximately 500,000. TCRdb passed the PCR reads through MiXCR, listing each CDR3 protein once. The top ten clones hold over 4% of a sample with hundreds of thousands of distinct CDR3 sequences, roughly half of them seen once. The V end was cut by 4 bases, the J end by 2 bases, with 12 bases between. Per the germline V gene, CDR1 is SGHRS and CDR2 is YFSETQ. The CDR3 is made up of 14 amino acids. A word on this clonotype: Its antigen remains unidentified.

Study-level findings and limits: Patients had higher frequencies than controls of five or six TRBV segments, including TRBV5-6, TRBV5-1 and TRBV20-1. Samples from a shared batch, those prepared together, strongly co-clustered by F measure. Normalized Chao1 diversity was significantly lower in multiple sclerosis patients than in controls.

This chain joins TRBV5-1 and TRBJ2-5; unclear D gene. This sequence was found in a girl aged 10 to 17 with multiple sclerosis. Sequencing used blood. This chain's CDR3 is CASSPLGRQETQYF. The CDR3, as DNA: TGCGCCAGCAGCCCTCTCGGGCGTCAAGAGACCCAGTACTTC.